One sample yielded the 17 T cell receptor beta chains listed below, sequenced in a study of T-cell reconstitution after alpha-beta-depleted transplantation in children. Unique molecular identifiers were incorporated into the prepared TCRbeta library. TCRdb redid the calling of the PCR reads with MiXCR, one entry per CDR3 protein. The repertoire has about 480,000 distinct CDR3 sequences, around 13% of them found once; the top ten carry around 6.1%. Sequencing used PBMCs from the stem cell graft donor, obtained from the stem cell graft. Source of these receptors: a human donor who donated a stem cell graft to a child with combined immunodeficiency.

Many counts were recorded for this clonotype. The DNA of the CDR3 is TGCAGTGCCCCCAGGGGGGGCCCCTACGAGCAGTACTTC. It encodes CSAPRGGPYEQYF. V gene TRBV20-1 combines with J gene TRBJ2-7; the D call may be TRBD1 or TRBD2 (7 bases each). Germline loops: CDR1 DFQATT, CDR2 SNEGSKA (reference sequence). This CDR3 has 13 amino acids. Trimming took off 6 bases at V and 2 bases at J, with 14 bases between the two ends.

This clonotype was recorded many times. V gene TRBV4-2 combines with J gene TRBJ2-3; 10 bases are a match to TRBD2. CDR3 size: 13 residues. Germline V gene lookup returns CDR1 LGHNA and CDR2 YNFKEQ. V lost 1 base, J lost 8 bases, and 0 bases stayed unmatched. DNA for the CDR3: TGTGCCAGCAGCCAAGCTAGCGGGGGTACGCAGTATTTT. Its protein product is CASSQASGGTQYF.

This clonotype showed up many times. This chain uses TRBV12-3 or TRBV12-4 with TRBJ2-3; D possibly matches TRBD1 or TRBD2 (5 bases each). CDR3 length equals 15 residues. V shed 3 bases and J shed 5 bases, with 15 bases lying between them. CDR3 coding DNA: TGTGCCAGCAGTTTCATCTTATTTGGGGGAGATACGCAGTATTTT. Protein product: CASSFILFGGDTQYF.

This chain joins TRBV7-2 and TRBJ1-5; D is perhaps TRBD1 (5 bases). The CDR3 sequence is 16 residues long. Trimming stripped 3 bases from V and 4 bases from J, with 16 bases between. From germline, CDR1 is SGHTA and CDR2 FQGNSA. The chain's CDR3 is CASSLNGQGINQPQHF. The CDR3 nucleotides read TGTGCCAGCAGCTTGAATGGGCAGGGTATAAATCAGCCCCAGCATTTT.

V usage is TRBV12-3 or TRBV12-4 and J usage is TRBJ1-1; D unclear. The V end lost 2 bases, the J end lost 6 bases, and 13 bases lay between the germline ends. The CDR3 runs to 14 residues. CDR3 in amino acids: CASSLQAAGAEAFF. The CDR3 bases are TGTGCCAGCAGTTTACAGGCCGCAGGAGCTGAAGCTTTCTTT.

This clonotype was detected many times. The chain recombines TRBV9 with TRBJ2-1; D gene unclear. The V end was cut by 3 bases, the J end by 4 bases, with 11 bases between. Germline V gene sequence: CDR1 SGDLS, CDR2 YYNGEE. CDR3 size: 14 residues. CDR3 coding DNA: TGTGCCAGCAGCGACCGGACGCAGTACAATGAGCAGTTCTTC. As protein: CASSDRTQYNEQFF. The full variable domain, completed using reference TRBV9 and TRBJ2-1, is DSGVTQTPKHLITATGQRVTLRCSPRSGDLSVYWYQQSLDQGLQFLIQYYNGEERAKGNILERFSAQQFPDLHSELNLSSLELGDSALYFCASSDRTQYNEQFFGPGTRLTVL.

This sequence joins TRBV28 and TRBJ1-4, with 10 bases identical to TRBD1. Trimming cost V 5 bases and J 7 bases; bases outside gene matches: 10. The CDR3 runs 16 residues. Germline V CDR1 and CDR2: MDHEN, SYDVKM. In DNA form, the CDR3 reads TGTGCCAGCAGTAGTCCCAGACAGGGGGCTATTGAAAAACTGTTTTTT. Residues: CASSSPRQGAIEKLFF.

CDR3 nucleotides: TGCAGTGCTAGAGAGGACGGCGGGGAAGAGACCCAGTACTTC. It specifies CSAREDGGEETQYF. This chain joins TRBV20-1 and TRBJ2-5; D may be TRBD2 (6 bases). This CDR3 has 14 residues. Germline V gene lookup returns CDR1 DFQATT and CDR2 SNEGSKA (reference sequence). The ends were cut back, 0 bases at V and 3 bases at J, with 11 bases in the middle.

Only a few counts were recorded for this clonotype. The CDR3 spells CASSLGPIGSYNEQFF. CDR3 DNA sequence: TGTGCCAGCAGCTTAGGACCGATAGGTTCTTACAATGAGCAGTTCTTC. The V gene is TRBV7-9, the J gene TRBJ2-1; D not certain. V lost 1 base and J lost 4, with 14 bases in between. Germline assignment: CDR1 SEHNR and CDR2 FQNEAQ (reference sequence). The CDR3 totals 16 residues.

This chain uses TRBV6-1 with TRBJ2-3; no firm D call. V gave up 7 bases and J gave up 3 bases, with 11 bases separating them. Looked up from germline, CDR1 is MNHNS and CDR2 is SASEGT. The CDR3 is made up of 13 amino acids. This chain's CDR3 is CASTRDGTDTQYF. CDR3 DNA: TGTGCCAGCACCCGAGATGGGACAGATACGCAGTATTTT.

This clonotype was recorded a few times. The chain links TRBV7-9 to TRBJ2-3; D may be TRBD1 or TRBD2 (5 bases each). With 5 bases removed from V and 0 bases from J, the gap between germline ends came to 21 bases. The germline gives CDR1 SEHNR, CDR2 FQNEAQ (reference sequence). This CDR3 is built from 18 residues. CDR3 sequence reads: CASSPLPVGTYSTDTQYF. DNA of the CDR3: TGTGCCAGCAGCCCATTGCCTGTAGGGACGTATAGCACAGATACGCAGTATTTT.

The rearrangement uses TRBV20-1 and TRBJ2-7; either TRBD1 or TRBD2 may fit D (6 bases each). The CDR3 runs to 15 residues. Per germline, CDR1 DFQATT and CDR2 SNEGSKA (reference sequence). V shed 0 bases and J shed 3 bases, with 15 bases lying between them. CDR3 sequence: CSARDRTERVYEQYF. CDR3 coding DNA: TGCAGTGCTAGAGACCGGACAGAGCGGGTCTACGAGCAGTACTTC.

This clonotype was seen a handful of times. The rearrangement joins TRBV20-1 to TRBJ2-7, with 8 bases fitting TRBD2. The germline gives CDR1 DFQATT, CDR2 SNEGSKA (reference sequence). CDR3 length: 15 residues. V trimming: 4 bases; J trimming: 0 bases; junction bases outside the gene matches: 8. DNA of the CDR3: TGCAGTGCTAAAACTTTTAGCGGGGCCTCCTACGAGCAGTACTTC. Encoded protein: CSAKTFSGASYEQYF.

This clonotype showed up just a few times. The chain couples TRBV24-1 to TRBJ2-3; D is ambiguous. The CDR3 covers 15 residues. V gave up 0 bases and J gave up 0 bases, with 6 bases separating them. The germline CDR1 and CDR2 sequences are KGHDR and SFDVKD. The CDR3 sequence: CATSDLAESTDTQYF. Here the CDR3 DNA reads TGTGCCACCAGTGATTTGGCGGAAAGCACAGATACGCAGTATTTT.

This clonotype was observed at least ten times. This chain's CDR3 is CASKLRTPNTGELFF. The CDR3 DNA reads as TGTGCCAGCAAGTTAAGGACACCAAACACCGGGGAGCTGTTTTTT. This chain connects TRBV6-2 or TRBV6-3 to TRBJ2-2, with D maybe TRBD1 (5 bases). V lost 7 bases to trimming and J lost 2 bases, with 14 bases between them. Germline V CDR1 and CDR2: MNHEY, SVGEGT. This CDR3 spans 15 amino acids.

The chain combines TRBV12-3 or TRBV12-4 with TRBJ1-5; D gene uncertain. V lost 10 bases and J 0 bases, leaving 10 bases between the germline ends. The CDR3 loop spans 13 amino acids. CDR3 nucleotides: TGTGCCATTCAAGGAGATAGCAATCAGCCCCAGCATTTT. As protein: CAIQGDSNQPQHF.

This clonotype showed up just a few times. The chain employs TRBV29-1 and TRBJ2-3; 8 bases are a match to TRBD2. The germline gives CDR1 SQVTM, CDR2 ANQGSEA. V shed 7 bases and J 1 base; nucleotides not matched to a gene: 4. CDR3 size: 13 residues. The CDR3 reads CSAPGLGTDTQYF. CDR3 nucleotides: TGCAGCGCCCCGGGACTAGGCACAGATACGCAGTATTTT.